Presented here are 28 T cell receptor beta chains from one specimen sequenced in a study of CD8+ T cells in alopecia areata. Once RNA had been extracted, it was reverse transcribed into cDNA to act as the sequencing template. The table came from immunoSEQ multiplex PCR; TCRdb's copy has only in-frame clones and leaves some out. The data contain hundreds of thousands of clones, approximately 61% of them singletons. Sample: CD4+ T cells sorted from blood, taken at week 0. The origin of the receptors is a human donor with alopecia areata.

This clone was seen a handful of times. A much larger clone lies a single base off, so this may be a read error. V gene TRBV7-2 combines with J gene TRBJ2-3; 12 bases agree with TRBD2. This CDR3 comprises 15 residues. Germline V CDR1 and CDR2: SGHTA, FQGNSA. The J segment lost 4 bases and the V segment lost 1 base, leaving 0 bases of the junction unmatched. The CDR3 region has the DNA TGTGCCAGCAGCTTAGGACTAGCGGGGGCAGATACGCAGTATTTT. Its protein is CASSLGLAGADTQYF.

In DNA form, the CDR3 reads TGTGCCAGTAGTACCAGGGGAGAATCCTACAATGAGCAGTTCTTC. Translation: CASSTRGESYNEQFF. The chain joins TRBV19 to TRBJ2-1; weak D call: TRBD1 (6 bases). Germline CDR1 is LNHDA and CDR2 is SQIVND (reference sequence). The CDR3 loop spans 15 amino acids. Trimming removed 4 bases at V and 1 base at J, with 11 bases between.

This clone has ten or more counts. The chain joins TRBV29-1 to TRBJ1-4; weak D call: TRBD1 (5 bases). This CDR3 region has 12 residues. Deletions cut 5 bases from V and 6 bases from J, with 10 bases between. The germline CDR1 and CDR2 sequences are SQVTM and ANQGSEA. The CDR3 region has the DNA TGCAGCGTTCAAGGACAAGATGAAAAACTGTTTTTT. This encodes CSVQGQDEKLFF.

The J gene is TRBJ1-4, the V gene TRBV9; 8 nucleotides agree with TRBD1. The V gene end was trimmed by 3 bases and the J gene end by 7 bases; junction bases not matched to a gene: 8. The CDR3 runs 15 residues. Germline CDR1 SGDLS, CDR2 YYNGEE. This CDR3 reads CASSEKDRESEKLFF. The CDR3, as DNA: TGTGCCAGCAGCGAGAAGGACAGGGAGTCTGAAAAACTGTTTTTT.

This clone has only a few counts. The chain links TRBV19 to TRBJ1-5; D may be TRBD1 (6 bases). With 4 bases removed from V and 2 bases from J, the gap between germline ends came to 12 bases. CDR3 length equals 15 residues. Germline V CDR1 and CDR2: LNHDA, SQIVND (reference sequence). The CDR3 nucleotides are TGTGCCAGTAGTACCCAGGGGAGAGGCAATCAGCCCCAGCATTTT. Translating gives CASSTQGRGNQPQHF.

This clone appeared a few times. This sequence joins TRBV5-1 and TRBJ1-1, with 7 bases matching TRBD1. The ends lost 4 bases at V and 3 bases at J; junction bases unmatched: 9. CDR1 is SGHRS, CDR2 YFSETQ, per germline. CDR3 length: 15 residues. In DNA, the CDR3 is TGCGCCAGCAGCCGTACGCCTGGGACAGACACTGAAGCTTTCTTT. Protein product: CASSRTPGTDTEAFF. The whole variable domain, filled in from reference TRBV5-1 and TRBJ1-1, reads KAGVTQTPRYLIKTRGQQVTLSCSPISGHRSVSWYQQTPGQGLQFLFEYFSETQRNKGNFPGRFSGRQFSNSRSEMNVSTLELGDSALYLCASSRTPGTDTEAFFGQGTRLTVV.

The CDR3 nucleotides read TGTGCCAGCAGCCTAGACTCCGGGACAGGGTTCCGTGAGCAGTTCTTC. This gives the protein CASSLDSGTGFREQFF. This chain joins TRBV7-2 and TRBJ2-1, with 9 bases aligning to TRBD1. CDR3 length: 16 amino acids. Germline-derived CDR1 and CDR2 are SGHTA and FQGNSA. Trimming cost V 5 bases and J 9 bases; bases outside gene matches: 14.

V is TRBV29-1 and J is TRBJ1-1; 9 positions match TRBD1. The V and J ends lost 8 bases and 4 bases, in that order; junction bases with no gene match: 11. CDR3 size: 14 residues. Germline V gives CDR1 SQVTM, CDR2 ANQGSEA. This CDR3 reads CSFRDRASGTEAFF. In DNA form, the CDR3 reads TGCAGCTTCCGGGACAGGGCCTCGGGCACTGAAGCTTTCTTT.

There are a few counts of this clone. This chain links TRBV29-1 with TRBJ1-2, with a tentative D call TRBD1 (5 bases). The CDR3 has 12 amino acids. Germline CDR1 reads SQVTM; CDR2 reads ANQGSEA. Trimming removed 7 bases from V and 3 bases from J, with 12 bases in between. Written as DNA, the CDR3 is TGCAGCGGCGCGACAGACTACTATGGCTACACCTTC. It translates to CSGATDYYGYTF.

Here the CDR3 reads CASSFGQGMSNEQFF. CDR3 in DNA: TGTGCCAGCAGCTTCGGACAGGGGATGAGTAATGAGCAGTTCTTC. The chain links TRBV7-8 to TRBJ2-1; the match to TRBD1 covers 9 bases. The length of the CDR3 is 15 residues. Trimming took 3 bases from V and 7 from J; bases not matched to a gene: 7. Germline-derived CDR1 and CDR2 are SGHVS and FQNEAQ.

This clone was picked up a small number of times. The genes are TRBV15 and TRBJ2-5; D is unclear. From germline, CDR1 is LNHNV and CDR2 YYDKDF (reference sequence). The V and J ends lost 0 bases and 4 bases respectively, with 6 bases between them. This CDR3 has 13 amino acids. The CDR3 coding sequence is TGTGCCACCAGCAGAGATCTCAGAGAGACCCAGTACTTC. It specifies CATSRDLRETQYF. The full variable domain, in which reference TRBV15 and TRBJ2-5 provide the parts outside the CDR3, is DAMVIQNPRYQVTQFGKPVTLSCSQTLNHNVMYWYQQKSSQAPKLLFHYYDKDFNNEADTPDNFQSRRPNTSFCFLDIRSPGLGDTAMYLCATSRDLRETQYFGPGTRLLVL.

V usage is TRBV9 and J usage is TRBJ1-1; TRBD1 matches at 7 bases. V lost 3 bases to trimming and J lost 3 bases; unmatched junction nucleotides: 8. CDR3 length: 15 residues. Per germline, CDR1 SGDLS and CDR2 YYNGEE. The CDR3 DNA follows: TGTGCCAGCAGCGCATTGAGGGGGCCTGACACTGAAGCTTTCTTT. Translation: CASSALRGPDTEAFF.

The table lists this clone with a count of one. DNA of the CDR3: TGTGCCAGCAGTCTCGGCGCAACGGTTAGAAATTCACCCCTCCACTTT. Translated, it gives CASSLGATVRNSPLHF. The gene calls are TRBV27 and TRBJ1-6; no firm D call. The CDR3 runs to 16 residues. Trimming removed 5 bases from V and 7 bases from J, with 18 bases in between. Per the germline V gene, CDR1 is MNHEY and CDR2 is SMNVEV (reference sequence).

This clone was observed a few times. V gene TRBV25-1 combines with J gene TRBJ2-3, with a possible D match to TRBD1 (6 bases). V shed 6 bases and J shed 5 bases, with 6 bases lying between them. The CDR3 covers 11 residues. Per germline, CDR1 MGHDK and CDR2 SYGVNS. In DNA form, the CDR3 reads TGTGCCAGCAGACAGGGAGATACGCAGTATTTT. Translating it yields CASRQGDTQYF.

V gene TRBV5-1 combines with J gene TRBJ2-3; 14 nucleotides agree with TRBD2. The J segment lost 4 bases and the V segment lost 4 bases, leaving 11 bases of the junction unmatched. The CDR3 is 18 residues long. Germline assignment: CDR1 SGHRS and CDR2 YFSETQ. The CDR3 loop is CASSPPGLAGVGADTQYF. The CDR3 DNA sequence: TGCGCCAGCAGCCCGCCGGGACTAGCGGGAGTTGGGGCAGATACGCAGTATTTT.

V is TRBV5-1 and J is TRBJ2-3; D call uncertain. The CDR3 loop spans 15 amino acids. V lost 1 base and J 0 bases, leaving 9 bases between the germline ends. CDR1 SGHRS and CDR2 YFSETQ come from the germline V gene. For the CDR3, the DNA is TGCGCCAGCAGCTTGTCGGGTTCTAGCACAGATACGCAGTATTTT. Its protein product is CASSLSGSSTDTQYF. Variable domain in full (rest from reference TRBV5-1 and TRBJ2-3): KAGVTQTPRYLIKTRGQQVTLSCSPISGHRSVSWYQQTPGQGLQFLFEYFSETQRNKGNFPGRFSGRQFSNSRSEMNVSTLELGDSALYLCASSLSGSSTDTQYFGPGTRLTVL.

This clone has more than one count but fewer than ten. J is TRBJ1-4 and V is TRBV7-9; D gene ambiguous. This CDR3 has 14 amino acids. V dropped 5 bases and J dropped 4 bases, with 11 bases sitting between them. Per the germline V gene, CDR1 is SEHNR and CDR2 is FQNEAQ (reference sequence). The chain's CDR3 is CASSLREINEKLFF. In nucleotides, the CDR3 is TGTGCCAGCAGCCTTCGGGAGATTAATGAAAAACTGTTTTTT.

This chain links TRBV7-2 with TRBJ2-3, with D perhaps matching TRBD2 (5 bases). The CDR3 has 14 residues. The germline V gene has CDR1 SGHTA and CDR2 FQGNSA. V gave up 5 bases and J gave up 1 base, with 10 bases separating them. The CDR3 protein is CASSRPRGTDTQYF. The CDR3 region has the DNA TGTGCCAGCAGCAGACCGCGGGGCACAGATACGCAGTATTTT. The full variable domain, its missing parts supplied by reference TRBV7-2 and TRBJ2-3, is GAGVSQSPSNKVTEKGKDVELRCDPISGHTALYWYRQSLGQGLEFLIYFQGNSAPDKSGLPSDRFSAERTGGSVSTLTIQRTQQEDSAVYLCASSRPRGTDTQYFGPGTRLTVL.

V gene TRBV11-2 combines with J gene TRBJ2-1; 12 bases match TRBD2. The CDR3 contains 16 residues. CDR1 and CDR2 from the germline V gene are SGHAT and FQNNGV. After removal of 2 bases from V and 3 bases from J, the junction contained 2 bases not matched to a gene. The CDR3 sequence: CASSLRTSGNYNEQFF. The DNA for the CDR3 is TGTGCCAGCAGCTTAAGGACTAGCGGGAACTACAATGAGCAGTTCTTC.

The V call is TRBV15, the J call TRBJ2-1; a weak D match, TRBD2 (5 bases). Germline-derived CDR1 and CDR2 are LNHNV and YYDKDF (reference sequence). This CDR3 has 17 amino acids. Trimming pared 0 bases from V and 0 bases from J, leaving 12 bases between. CDR3 DNA: TGTGCCACCAGCAGAGACGGGCGAGGGAGCTCCTACAATGAGCAGTTCTTC. Translated: CATSRDGRGSSYNEQFF.

This clone was detected a few times. The chain has TRBV11-2 and TRBJ1-1, with 9 bases fitting TRBD1. CDR1 and CDR2 (germline): SGHAT, FQNNGV. This CDR3 has 15 amino acids. The V and J ends lost 5 bases and 6 bases, in that order; junction bases with no gene match: 10. The CDR3 DNA reads TGTGCCAGCAGCCAGCCCCGGGACAGGGTTCCTGAAGCTTTCTTT. Residues: CASSQPRDRVPEAFF.

The chain employs TRBV2 and TRBJ1-6; D is possibly TRBD1 (6 bases). In germline, CDR1 is SNHLY, CDR2 FYNNEI. There are 13 residues in the CDR3. Trimming cost V 2 bases and J 18 bases, with 17 bases left between them. DNA of the CDR3: TGTGCCAGCAGTGAATTGGCAGGGGTCATCCCCCACTTT. Its protein is CASSELAGVIPHF.

The chain joins TRBV18 to TRBJ2-7, with a weak D call TRBD1 (5 bases). This CDR3 has 13 residues. Trimming stripped 9 bases from V and 1 base from J, with 13 bases between. Germline V gives CDR1 KGHSH, CDR2 LQKENI. CDR3 protein: CASFKTGSYEQYF. For the CDR3, the DNA is TGTGCCAGTTTCAAAACAGGATCCTACGAGCAGTACTTC.

V usage is TRBV29-1 and J usage is TRBJ2-1; tentatively, D is TRBD2 (6 bases). This CDR3 has 11 residues. In germline, CDR1 is SQVTM, CDR2 ANQGSEA. V was pared by 6 bases and J by 9 bases, with 12 bases between. This CDR3 is CSVRGLGEQFF. The DNA for the CDR3 is TGCAGCGTGCGGGGTCTTGGTGAGCAGTTCTTC.

The rearrangement links TRBV29-1 to TRBJ2-3; D is unclear. CDR3 size: 13 residues. V lost 3 bases to trimming and J lost 5 bases, with 12 bases between them. Per the germline V gene, CDR1 is SQVTM and CDR2 is ANQGSEA. Here the CDR3 reads CSVEVGSGDTQYF. The CDR3 bases are TGCAGCGTTGAGGTCGGGTCCGGAGATACGCAGTATTTT.

The chain carries TRBV30 and TRBJ1-4; D gene uncertain. The CDR3 sequence is 11 residues long. Germline loops: CDR1 GTSNPN, CDR2 SVGIG (reference sequence). V lost 2 bases and J 8 bases, leaving 6 bases between the germline ends. In DNA, the CDR3 is TGTGCCTGGAGTATGAGGGAAAAACTGTTTTTT. Protein: CAWSMREKLFF.

This clone was seen only a few times. The V call is TRBV18, the J call TRBJ2-5; D call uncertain. The CDR3 loop spans 17 amino acids. V was pared by 3 bases and J by 1 base, with 18 bases between. The germline V gene encodes CDR1 KGHSH and CDR2 LQKENI. CDR3 protein: CASSPYPGWAAQETQYF. The CDR3 DNA follows: TGTGCCAGCTCACCCTACCCCGGATGGGCAGCCCAAGAGACCCAGTACTTC.

The chain recombines TRBV30 with TRBJ2-3; possibly TRBD2 for D (6 bases). The CDR3 sequence is 15 residues long. Trimming took 5 bases from V and 6 from J, leaving 21 bases between them. Per the germline V gene, CDR1 is GTSNPN and CDR2 is SVGIG (reference sequence). The CDR3 spells CAWVPAGSTRDTQYF. The CDR3 region has the DNA TGTGCCTGGGTACCGGCGGGATCCACACGGGATACGCAGTATTTT.